The present TCR beta chain was sequenced within a study of regulatory T cells in long-lasting Graves disease. Time point defined: persistent/refractory GD, antithyroid drugs over 5 years with positive TRAb. From RNA extracted from PBMCs, the TCR library was made. Arm-PCR with iRepertoire HTBI primers amplified the CDR3 regions for these TCR beta libraries. TCRdb passed the multiplex PCR reads through MiXCR, listing each CDR3 protein once. Among around 460,000 distinct CDR3 sequences listed, 22% were seen once. Germline loops: CDR1 SGHTA, CDR2 FQGTGA. Trimming took off 5 bases at V and 4 bases at J, with 14 bases between the two ends. The CDR3 runs to 14 residues. There are many counts of this clonotype.

The sequencing used peripheral blood mononuclear cells (PBMCs), collected when the disease was refractory, from a patient treated with antithyroid drugs. The sequence came from a female donor with Graves disease. The chain combines TRBV7-3 with TRBJ1-1; unclear D gene. CDR3 protein: CASSPAGGVTEAFF. CDR3 DNA: TGTGCCAGCAGCCCCGCCGGCGGTGTCACTGAAGCTTTCTTT. The full variable domain, rest sourced from reference TRBV7-3 and TRBJ1-1, is GAGVSQTPSNKVTEKGKYVELRCDPISGHTALYWYRQSLGQGPEFLIYFQGTGAADDSGLPNDRFFAVRPEGSVSTLKIQRTERGDSAVYLCASSPAGGVTEAFFGQGTRLTVV.